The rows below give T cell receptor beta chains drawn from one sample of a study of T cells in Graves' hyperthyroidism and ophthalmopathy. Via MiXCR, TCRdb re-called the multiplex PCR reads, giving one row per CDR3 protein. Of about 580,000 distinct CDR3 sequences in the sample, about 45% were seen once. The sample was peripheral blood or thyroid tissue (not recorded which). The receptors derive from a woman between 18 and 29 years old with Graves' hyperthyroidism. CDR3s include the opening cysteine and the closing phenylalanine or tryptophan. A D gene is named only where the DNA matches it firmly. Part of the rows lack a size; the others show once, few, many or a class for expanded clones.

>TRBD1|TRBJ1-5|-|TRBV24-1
CATSASGGSEQPQHF
TGTGCCACCAGCGCCTCAGGGGGGAGCGAACAGCCACAGCATTTT
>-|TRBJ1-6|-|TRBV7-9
CASSLLAIEDSPLHF
TGTGCCAGCAGCTTGTTGGCGATCGAGGATTCACCCCTCCACTTT
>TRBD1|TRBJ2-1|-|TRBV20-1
CKLRNRGSYNEQFF
TGCAAGCTGAGAAACAGGGGATCCTACAATGAGCAGTTCTTC
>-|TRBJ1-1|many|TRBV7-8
CASSENTEAFF
TGTGCCAGCAGTGAGAACACTGAAGCTTTCTTT
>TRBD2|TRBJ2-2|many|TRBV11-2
CASSPSGGGTGELFF
TGTGCCAGCAGCCCCAGTGGGGGGGGAACCGGGGAGCTGTTTTTT
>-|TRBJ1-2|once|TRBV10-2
CASSESREAGYTF
TGCGCCAGCAGTGAGTCAAGGGAGGCTGGCTACACCTTC
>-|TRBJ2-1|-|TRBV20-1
CSAREASARSSYNEQFF
TGCAGTGCTAGAGAGGCTAGCGCACGAAGCTCCTACAATGAGCAGTTCTTC
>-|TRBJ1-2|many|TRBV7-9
CASSLRSDDGYTF
TGTGCCAGCAGCTTACGGTCAGATGATGGCTACACCTTC
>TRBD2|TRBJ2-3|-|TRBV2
CASSEALADSWGETQYF
TGTGCCAGCAGTGAGGCGCTAGCGGATTCCTGGGGTGAGACGCAGTATTTT
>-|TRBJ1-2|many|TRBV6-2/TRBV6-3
CASSYGTKYGYTF
TGTGCCAGCAGTTACGGGACGAAGTATGGCTACACCTTC
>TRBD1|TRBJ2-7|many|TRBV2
CASSSGTGGLYEQYF
TGTGCCAGCAGTTCCGGGACAGGGGGGTTGTACGAGCAGTACTTC
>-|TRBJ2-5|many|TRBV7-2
CASSFRRGGVETQYF
TGTGCCAGCAGCTTTCGGCGAGGAGGCGTGGAGACCCAGTACTTC
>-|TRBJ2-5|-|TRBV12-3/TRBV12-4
CACSASHGETQYF
-
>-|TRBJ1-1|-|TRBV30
CAWDRKGGMNTEAFF
TGTGCCTGGGACCGGAAGGGTGGGATGAACACTGAAGCTTTCTTT
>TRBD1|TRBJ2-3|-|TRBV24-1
CATSDSGQVVTDTQYF
TGTGCCACCAGTGATTCCGGACAGGTAGTGACAGATACGCAGTATTTT
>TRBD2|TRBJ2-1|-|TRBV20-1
CSARLAGGPEQFF
TGCAGTGCTAGACTAGCGGGAGGGCCGGAGCAGTTCTTC
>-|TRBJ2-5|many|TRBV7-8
CASSLEGGGGSETQYF
TGTGCCAGCAGCTTAGAGGGAGGGGGAGGATCAGAGACCCAGTACTTC
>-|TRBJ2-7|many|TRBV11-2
CASSLWGGRRSYEQYF
TGTGCCAGCAGCCTTTGGGGGGGGCGCAGGTCCTACGAGCAGTACTTC
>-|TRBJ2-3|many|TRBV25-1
CASSAGRLDTQYF
TGTGCCAGCAGTGCCGGACGGTTAGATACGCAGTATTTT
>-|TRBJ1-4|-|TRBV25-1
CASHGQRSEKLFF
TGTGCCAGCCACGGACAGCGTAGTGAAAAACTGTTTTTT
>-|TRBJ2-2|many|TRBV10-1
CASSESISGERTGELFF
TGCGCCAGCAGTGAGTCGATTTCAGGGGAGAGGACCGGGGAGCTGTTTTTT